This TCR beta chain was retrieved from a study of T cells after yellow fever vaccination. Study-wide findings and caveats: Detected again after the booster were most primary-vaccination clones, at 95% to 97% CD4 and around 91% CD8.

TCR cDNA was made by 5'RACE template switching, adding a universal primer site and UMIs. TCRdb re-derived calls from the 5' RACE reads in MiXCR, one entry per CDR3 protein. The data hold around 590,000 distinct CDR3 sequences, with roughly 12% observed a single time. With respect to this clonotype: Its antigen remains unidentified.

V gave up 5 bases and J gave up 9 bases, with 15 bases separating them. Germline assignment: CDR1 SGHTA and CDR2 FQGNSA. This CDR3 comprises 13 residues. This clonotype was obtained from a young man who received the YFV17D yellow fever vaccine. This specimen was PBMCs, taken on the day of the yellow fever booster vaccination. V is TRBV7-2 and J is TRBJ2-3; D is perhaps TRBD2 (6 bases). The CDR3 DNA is TGTGCCAGCAGCCCAAGCGGGCTTACGACGCAGTATTTT. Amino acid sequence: CASSPSGLTTQYF.